Below, 23 T cell receptor beta chains from the same sample are listed, as sequenced in a study of cytomegalovirus exposure and HLA in healthy donors. Primers included in the PCR were 60 Vbeta and 13 Jbeta primers. Repertoires were generated with immunoSEQ multiplex PCR, while TCRdb's copy carries only in-frame clones and drops some. Among about 180,000 clones listed, 65% to 80% were seen once. The specimen sequenced was PBMCs. The receptors were sampled from a young woman in good health and CMV-seropositive.

A few counts support this clone. The chain links TRBV4-2 to TRBJ2-3, with 15 bases matching TRBD2. Per the germline V gene, CDR1 is LGHNA and CDR2 is YNFKEQ. With V trimmed by 1 base and J by 6 bases, 8 bases remained unmatched. The CDR3 runs 18 residues. The CDR3 loop reads CASSQGPGLAGGRDTQYF. CDR3 sequence (DNA): TGTGCCAGCAGCCAAGGGCCCGGACTAGCGGGGGGGAGGGATACGCAGTATTTT.

This clone came up once. The chain uses TRBV4-1 and TRBJ2-2; the match to TRBD1 covers 7 bases. The V gene's germline CDR1 is MGHRA and CDR2 YSYEKL. Trimming at V came to 6 bases and at J to 7 bases, leaving 5 bases not matched to a gene. This CDR3 is 13 amino acids long. In nucleotides, the CDR3 is TGCGCCAGCAGACCACAGGGGATCGGGGAGCTGTTTTTT. This sequence encodes CASRPQGIGELFF.

The chain has TRBV27 and TRBJ1-5; 8 bases line up with TRBD1. The V gene end was trimmed by 8 bases and the J gene end by 3 bases; junction bases not matched to a gene: 6. Germline V gene lookup returns CDR1 MNHEY and CDR2 SMNVEV (reference sequence). There are 14 residues in the CDR3. CDR3 nucleotides: TGTGCCAGCTCCGACAGGGGAAACAATCAGCCCCAGCATTTT. It translates to CASSDRGNNQPQHF.

The V call is TRBV4-3, the J call TRBJ2-1; tentative D call: TRBD2 (6 bases). The germline CDR1 and CDR2 sequences are LGHNA and YSLEER. V dropped 4 bases and J dropped 6 bases, with 19 bases sitting between them. The CDR3 loop spans 16 amino acids. The CDR3 here is CASSRLPGTQTNEQFF. The CDR3 nucleotides read TGCGCCAGCAGCCGGTTGCCCGGGACTCAGACCAATGAGCAGTTCTTC.

The CDR3 reads CASSLAAATNEKLFF. The DNA of the CDR3 is TGTGCCAGCAGTTTGGCCGCAGCAACTAATGAAAAACTGTTTTTT. The genes are TRBV27 and TRBJ1-4; D is undetermined. Germline V lookup: CDR1 MNHEY, CDR2 SMNVEV (reference sequence). V lost 3 bases to trimming and J lost 0 bases, with 8 bases between them. CDR3 length: 15 residues.

The chain has TRBV6-4 and TRBJ2-1; 10 nucleotides line up with TRBD2. Germline CDR1 MRHNA, CDR2 SNTAGT. The CDR3 is 15 residues long. Trimming cost V 2 bases and J 8 bases; bases outside gene matches: 6. CDR3: CASSDAPSGGDEQFF. The CDR3, as DNA: TGTGCCAGCAGTGACGCACCTAGCGGGGGTGATGAGCAGTTCTTC.

Only one count was recorded for this clone. V is TRBV18 and J is TRBJ2-3, with D possibly being TRBD2 (6 bases). This CDR3 spans 14 amino acids. V was trimmed by 6 bases and J by 6 bases, leaving 16 bases between them. Per germline, CDR1 KGHSH and CDR2 LQKENI. DNA for the CDR3: TGTGCCAGCTCTCCCGGGAGCCCTCGGGATACGCAGTATTTT. This translates into CASSPGSPRDTQYF. The full variable domain, in which reference TRBV18 and TRBJ2-3 provide the parts outside the CDR3, is NAGVMQNPRHLVRRRGQEARLRCSPMKGHSHVYWYRQLPEEGLKFMVYLQKENIIDESGMPKERFSAEFPKEGPSILRIQQVVRGDSAAYFCASSPGSPRDTQYFGPGTRLTVL.

The gene calls are TRBV4-2 and TRBJ1-2, with D hard to call. CDR3 length equals 14 residues. Germline assignment: CDR1 LGHNA and CDR2 YNFKEQ. Trimming took off 1 base at V and 3 bases at J, with 9 bases between the two ends. In nucleotides, the CDR3 is TGTGCCAGCAGCCAAGGCCGCGGGGACTATGGCTACACCTTC. Residues: CASSQGRGDYGYTF.

This clone has a handful of counts. The V and J genes are TRBV5-8 and TRBJ2-5; D may be TRBD1 (5 bases). Trimming left V 4 bases short and J 0 bases short, with 25 bases between. Germline values: CDR1 SGHTS, CDR2 YDEGEE. This CDR3 is 19 amino acids long. As DNA, the CDR3 is TGTGCCAGCAGCGCCCTTGAACCCCGCCAGGGTAGCTACCAAGAGACCCAGTACTTC. Translation: CASSALEPRQGSYQETQYF.

The genes are TRBV7-6 and TRBJ1-4, with D hard to call. CDR1 is SGHVS and CDR2 is FNYEAQ in the germline V gene. This CDR3 has 15 residues. V shed 1 base and J shed 8 bases, with 14 bases lying between them. Here the CDR3 DNA reads TGTGCCAGCAGCTTAGGAGGTGGCAGAGCCGAAAAACTGTTTTTT. Amino acids: CASSLGGGRAEKLFF. Combining the CDR3 with reference TRBV7-6 and TRBJ1-4 gives the whole variable domain GAGVSQSPRYKVTKRGQDVALRCDPISGHVSLYWYRQALGQGPEFLTYFNYEAQQDKSGLPNDRFSAERPEGSISTLTIQRTEQRDSAMYRCASSLGGGRAEKLFFGSGTQLSVL.

This chain connects TRBV4-2 to TRBJ1-1; D is uncertain. Germline assignment: CDR1 LGHNA and CDR2 YNFKEQ. V dropped 3 bases and J dropped 6 bases, with 11 bases sitting between them. The CDR3 is made up of 13 amino acids. The CDR3 DNA follows: TGTGCCAGCAGCCAGCCCCTCCAGGCTGAAGCTTTCTTT. This codes for CASSQPLQAEAFF.

This chain joins TRBV5-4 and TRBJ2-7; 10 bases align to TRBD1. CDR3 length: 16 residues. Germline loops: CDR1 SGHNT, CDR2 YYREEE (reference sequence). V lost 4 bases and J lost 7; bases outside the gene matches: 14. The CDR3 is CASSDRAGTGDLEQYF. In DNA, the CDR3 is TGTGCCAGCAGCGACCGGGCCGGGACAGGGGACCTTGAGCAGTACTTC. Looking up the rest from reference TRBV5-4 and TRBJ2-7 gives the full variable domain: ETGVTQSPTHLIKTRGQQVTLRCSSQSGHNTVSWYQQALGQGPQFIFQYYREEENGRGNFPPRFSGLQFPNYSSELNVNALELDDSALYLCASSDRAGTGDLEQYFGPGTRLTVT.

As DNA, the CDR3 is TGTGCCAGCAGCTTATACGCAGGGCCCGCGGGCTACACCTTC. Protein product: CASSLYAGPAGYTF. This chain uses TRBV5-6 with TRBJ1-2; D is possibly TRBD1 (5 bases). The germline V gene encodes CDR1 SGHDT and CDR2 YYEEEE. The CDR3 spans 14 residues. Trimming pared 2 bases from V and 8 bases from J, leaving 16 bases between.

In this sample, this clone turned up a few times. This chain uses TRBV4-3 with TRBJ1-2; 9 bases agree with TRBD1. CDR1 and CDR2 from the germline V gene are LGHNA and YSLEER. Trimming cost V 6 bases and J 0 bases; bases outside gene matches: 11. The CDR3 length is 17 residues. CDR3 in DNA: TGCGCCAGCAGTCAGCCCGGGGACAGGGCTTCTAACTATGGCTACACCTTC. Translation gives CASSQPGDRASNYGYTF.

This clone has just a few counts. The chain uses TRBV7-2 and TRBJ1-5; D perhaps matches TRBD1 (5 bases). CDR3 size: 13 residues. The V gene lost 2 bases and the J gene lost 4 bases, with 6 bases spanning the gap. Germline assignment: CDR1 SGHTA and CDR2 FQGNSA. In nucleotides, the CDR3 is TGTGCCAGCAGCTTACAGGGTAATCAGCCCCAGCATTTT. Amino acids: CASSLQGNQPQHF.

This rearrangement joins TRBV27 to TRBJ1-6, with 7 bases lining up with TRBD1. This CDR3 spans 13 amino acids. V was pared by 7 bases and J by 7 bases, with 4 bases of the junction left unmatched. Germline V gene sequence: CDR1 MNHEY, CDR2 SMNVEV (reference sequence). CDR3 nucleotides: TGTGCCAGCACCAACAGGGGAAATTCACCCCTCCACTTT. It yields the protein CASTNRGNSPLHF.

On this clone: A junction boundary mismatches the germline segment, possibly from a read error. The gene calls are TRBV6-6 and TRBJ1-4, with 9 bases aligning to TRBD1. The CDR3 is 14 residues long. Germline V lookup: CDR1 MNHNY, CDR2 SVGAGI (reference sequence). CDR3 amino acids: CASSWDREGEKLFF. In DNA, the CDR3 is TGTGCCAGTAGTTGGGACAGGGAGGGTGAAAAACTGTTTTTT.

The count of this clone is one. This chain uses TRBV23-1 with TRBJ2-5, with 8 bases fitting TRBD1. TRBV23-1 falls under the ORF class, with uncertain function. This CDR3 is built from 15 residues. V lost 2 bases and J lost 4; bases outside the gene matches: 6. Here the CDR3 DNA reads TGCGCCAGCAGTCAAGGACAGGGTGAGGGAGAGACCCAGTACTTC. As protein: CASSQGQGEGETQYF.

The chain joins TRBV5-8 to TRBJ2-7; a weak D match, TRBD2 (6 bases). Trimming left V 4 bases short and J 0 bases short, with 11 bases between. The CDR3 length is 14 residues. The germline gives CDR1 SGHTS, CDR2 YDEGEE. This chain's CDR3 is CASSPRGYSYEQYF. The CDR3 DNA is TGTGCCAGCAGCCCCCGGGGGTACTCCTACGAGCAGTACTTC.

The V and J genes are TRBV6-1 and TRBJ1-2; weak D call: TRBD1 (5 bases). The CDR3 covers 15 residues. The ends were cut back, 6 bases at V and 6 bases at J, with 20 bases in the middle. Germline values: CDR1 MNHNS, CDR2 SASEGT. The CDR3 nucleotides are TGTGCCAGCAGCGCCCGGGGGGAAGGGCAAGATGGCTACACCTTC. It yields the protein CASSARGEGQDGYTF.

The chain joins TRBV5-1 to TRBJ2-5; a possible D gene is TRBD2 (6 bases). Germline CDR1 and CDR2: SGHRS and YFSETQ. The length of the CDR3 is 15 residues. Trimming pared 5 bases from V and 4 bases from J, leaving 18 bases between. CDR3 sequence reads: CASSPGLGGGETQYF. The CDR3 nucleotides are TGCGCCAGCAGTCCGGGACTTGGGGGTGGAGAGACCCAGTACTTC.

The genes are TRBV9 and TRBJ2-2; D not resolved. V shed 1 base and J shed 5 bases, with 3 bases lying between them. The CDR3 runs to 12 residues. From germline, CDR1 is SGDLS and CDR2 YYNGEE. CDR3 sequence reads: CASSVLTGELFF. In DNA, the CDR3 is TGTGCCAGCAGCGTATTAACCGGGGAGCTGTTTTTT.

This clone was seen only a few times. The chain links TRBV5-1 to TRBJ1-4; no clear D. The CDR3 spans 14 residues. From germline, CDR1 is SGHRS and CDR2 YFSETQ. V was clipped by 5 bases and J by 0 bases, with 8 bases between them. In DNA, the CDR3 is TGCGCCAGCAGGCCCTCTACAACTAATGAAAAACTGTTTTTT. This gives the protein CASRPSTTNEKLFF. Looking up the rest from reference TRBV5-1 and TRBJ1-4 gives the full variable domain: KAGVTQTPRYLIKTRGQQVTLSCSPISGHRSVSWYQQTPGQGLQFLFEYFSETQRNKGNFPGRFSGRQFSNSRSEMNVSTLELGDSALYLCASRPSTTNEKLFFGSGTQLSVL.